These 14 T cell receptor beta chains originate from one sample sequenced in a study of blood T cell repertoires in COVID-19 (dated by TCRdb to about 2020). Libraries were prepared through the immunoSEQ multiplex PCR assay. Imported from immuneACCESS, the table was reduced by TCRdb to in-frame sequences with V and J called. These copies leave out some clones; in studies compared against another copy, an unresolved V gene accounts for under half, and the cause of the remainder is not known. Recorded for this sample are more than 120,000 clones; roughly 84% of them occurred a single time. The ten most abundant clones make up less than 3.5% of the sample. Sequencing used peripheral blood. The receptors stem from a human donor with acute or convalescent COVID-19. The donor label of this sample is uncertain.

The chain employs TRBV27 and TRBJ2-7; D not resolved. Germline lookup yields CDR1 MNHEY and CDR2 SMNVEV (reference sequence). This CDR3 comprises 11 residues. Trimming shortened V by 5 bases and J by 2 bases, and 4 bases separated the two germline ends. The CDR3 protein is CASSTAYEQYF. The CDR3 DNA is TGTGCCAGCAGTACAGCCTACGAGCAGTACTTC.

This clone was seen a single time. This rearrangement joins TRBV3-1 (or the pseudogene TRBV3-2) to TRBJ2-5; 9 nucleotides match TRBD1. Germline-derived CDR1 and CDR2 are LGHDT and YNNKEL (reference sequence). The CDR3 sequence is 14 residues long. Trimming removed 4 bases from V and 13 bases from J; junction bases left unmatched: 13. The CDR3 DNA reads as TGTGCCAGCAGCCGGGACAGGGAATGTGCACAACCGTACTTC. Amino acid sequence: CASSRDRECAQPYF.

The CDR3 spells CASSPGLAGGIETQYF. For the CDR3, the DNA is TGTGCCAGTAGCCCCGGACTAGCGGGGGGGATAGAGACCCAGTACTTC. The chain employs TRBV19 and TRBJ2-5; 15 bases align to TRBD2. Germline CDR1 is LNHDA and CDR2 is SQIVND (reference sequence). V gave up 6 bases and J gave up 4 bases; unmatched junction bases: 6. The CDR3 length is 16 residues.

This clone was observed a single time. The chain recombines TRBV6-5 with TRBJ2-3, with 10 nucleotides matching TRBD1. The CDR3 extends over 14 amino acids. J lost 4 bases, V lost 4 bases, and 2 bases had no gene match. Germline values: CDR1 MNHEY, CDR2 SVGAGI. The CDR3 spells CASSSGTGADTQYF. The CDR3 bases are TGTGCCAGCAGTTCCGGGACAGGGGCAGATACGCAGTATTTT.

CDR3 residues: CSASRGNNSPLHF. The CDR3 nucleotides read TGCAGTGCTAGTCGGGGTAATAATTCACCCCTCCACTTT. The chain carries TRBV20-1 and TRBJ1-6; D ambiguous. Germline CDR1 DFQATT, CDR2 SNEGSKA (reference sequence). The length of the CDR3 is 13 residues. With 3 bases removed from V and 5 bases from J, the gap between germline ends came to 8 bases.

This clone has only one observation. CDR3 loop: CASTHVALSGGSRETQYF. The CDR3 DNA reads TGTGCCAGCACCCACGTGGCCCTAAGCGGGGGGTCTCGGGAGACCCAGTACTTC. This chain joins TRBV7-2 and TRBJ2-5, with TRBD2 matching over 9 bases. V lost 7 bases and J lost 5; bases outside the gene matches: 20. Looked up from germline, CDR1 is SGHTA and CDR2 is FQGNSA. There are 18 residues in the CDR3.

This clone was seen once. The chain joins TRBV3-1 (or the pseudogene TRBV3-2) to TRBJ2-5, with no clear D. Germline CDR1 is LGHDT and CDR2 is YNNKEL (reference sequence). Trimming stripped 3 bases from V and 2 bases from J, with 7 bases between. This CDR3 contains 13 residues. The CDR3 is CASSQGLQETQYF. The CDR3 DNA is TGTGCCAGCAGCCAGGGCCTGCAAGAGACCCAGTACTTC.

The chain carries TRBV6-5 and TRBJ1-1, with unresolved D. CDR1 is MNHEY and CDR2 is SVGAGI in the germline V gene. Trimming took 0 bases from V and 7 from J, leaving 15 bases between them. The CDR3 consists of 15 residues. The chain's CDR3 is CASSYSGGLYNEAFF. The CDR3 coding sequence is TGTGCCAGCAGTTACTCAGGCGGCTTATATAATGAAGCTTTCTTT.

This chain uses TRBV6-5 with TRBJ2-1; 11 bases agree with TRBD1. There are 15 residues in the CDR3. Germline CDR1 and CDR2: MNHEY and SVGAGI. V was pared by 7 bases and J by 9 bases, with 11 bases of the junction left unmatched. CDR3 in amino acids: CASTSRDRGKGEQFF. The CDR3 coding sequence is TGTGCCAGCACATCCCGGGACAGGGGGAAGGGTGAGCAGTTCTTC.

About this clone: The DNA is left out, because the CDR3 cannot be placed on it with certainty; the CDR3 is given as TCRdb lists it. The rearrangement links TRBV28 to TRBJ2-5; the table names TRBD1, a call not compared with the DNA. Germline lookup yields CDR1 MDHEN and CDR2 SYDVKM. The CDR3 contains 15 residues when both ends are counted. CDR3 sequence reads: CASSFGPGGAETQYF.

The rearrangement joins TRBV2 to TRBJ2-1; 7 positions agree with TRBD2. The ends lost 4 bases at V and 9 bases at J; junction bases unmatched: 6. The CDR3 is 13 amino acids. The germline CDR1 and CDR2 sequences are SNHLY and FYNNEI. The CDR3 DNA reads TGTGCCAGCAGTGGCGGACTAGGGTTTGAGCAGTTCTTC. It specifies CASSGGLGFEQFF.

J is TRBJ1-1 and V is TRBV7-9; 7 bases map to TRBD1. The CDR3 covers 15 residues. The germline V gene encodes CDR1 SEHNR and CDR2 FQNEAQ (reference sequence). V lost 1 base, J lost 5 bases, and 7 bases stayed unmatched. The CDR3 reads CASSLGQGGWTEAFF. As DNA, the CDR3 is TGTGCCAGCAGCTTAGGACAGGGAGGTTGGACTGAAGCTTTCTTT.

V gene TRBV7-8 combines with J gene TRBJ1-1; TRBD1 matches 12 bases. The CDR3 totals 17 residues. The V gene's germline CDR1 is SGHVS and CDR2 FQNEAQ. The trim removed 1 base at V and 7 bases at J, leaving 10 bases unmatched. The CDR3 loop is CASSLVAGTGGKGEAFF. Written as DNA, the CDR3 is TGTGCCAGCAGCTTAGTTGCAGGGACAGGGGGCAAGGGTGAAGCTTTCTTT.

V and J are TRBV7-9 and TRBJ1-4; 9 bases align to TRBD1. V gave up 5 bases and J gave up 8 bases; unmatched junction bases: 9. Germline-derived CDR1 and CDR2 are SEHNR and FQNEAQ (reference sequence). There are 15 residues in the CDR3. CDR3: CASSPGGTGLEKLFF. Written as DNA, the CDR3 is TGTGCCAGCAGCCCGGGGGGGACAGGGCTAGAAAAACTGTTTTTT.